Following are 19 T cell receptor beta chains from one sample sequenced in a study of OX40 agonist ivuxolimab in advanced cancers. The assay was immunoSEQ multiplex PCR, and TCRdb's table has in-frame clones only and misses some. Here the sample spans roughly 41,000 clones, approximately 82% being singletons. The source material was CD4+ or CD8+ T cells sorted from blood, sampled in a trial of the OX40 agonist ivuxolimab. All receptors derive from an adult with an advanced solid tumor such as melanoma, head and neck, liver or kidney cancer.

The J gene is TRBJ2-5, the V gene TRBV6-6; 8 bases are shared with TRBD1. This CDR3 region has 14 residues. Germline-derived CDR1 and CDR2 are MNHNY and SVGAGI (reference sequence). The junction had 6 bases not matched to a gene; V was cut back by 4 bases and J by 5 bases. CDR3 protein: CASSSRTGLETQYF. The CDR3 nucleotides read TGTGCCAGCAGTTCGAGGACAGGGCTGGAGACCCAGTACTTC.

V gene TRBV2 combines with J gene TRBJ1-4, with 8 bases identical to TRBD1. The CDR3 covers 15 residues. Germline assignment: CDR1 SNHLY and CDR2 FYNNEI. The J segment lost 6 bases and the V segment lost 4 bases, leaving 7 bases of the junction unmatched. DNA of the CDR3: TGTGCCAGCAGTGGGACAGGGTCGGATTATGAAAAACTGTTTTTT. This encodes CASSGTGSDYEKLFF.

The V gene is TRBV27, the J gene TRBJ1-2, with a possible D match to TRBD1 (5 bases). CDR3 length equals 14 residues. CDR1 is MNHEY, CDR2 SMNVEV, per germline (reference sequence). V lost 4 bases to trimming and J lost 8 bases, with 17 bases between them. CDR3: CASSSTDRLGGYTF. The CDR3 nucleotides read TGTGCCAGCAGTTCAACCGACAGACTAGGGGGCTACACCTTC.

The rearrangement joins TRBV28 to TRBJ1-5; a weak D match, TRBD1 (5 bases). Looked up from germline, CDR1 is MDHEN and CDR2 is SYDVKM. CDR3 length: 14 amino acids. The V and J ends lost 3 bases and 4 bases respectively, with 10 bases between them. The CDR3 DNA is TGTGCCAGCAGTTTCGACAGCCCAAATCAGCCCCAGCATTTT. Translated: CASSFDSPNQPQHF. Drawing the rest from reference TRBV28 and TRBJ1-5, the complete variable domain is DVKVTQSSRYLVKRTGEKVFLECVQDMDHENMFWYRQDPGLGLRLIYFSYDVKMKEKGDIPEGYSVSREKKERFSLILESASTNQTSMYLCASSFDSPNQPQHFGDGTRLSIL.

V and J are TRBV2 and TRBJ2-7; D is undetermined. Germline V gene data show CDR1 as SNHLY and CDR2 as FYNNEI. Trimming shortened V by 6 bases and J by 2 bases, and 2 bases separated the two germline ends. CDR3 length: 10 residues. This chain's CDR3 is CASRAYEQYF. CDR3 in DNA: TGTGCCAGCAGAGCCTACGAGCAGTACTTC.

The chain uses TRBV20-1 and TRBJ1-3; D gene ambiguous. V gave up 5 bases and J gave up 0 bases, with 2 bases separating them. This CDR3 is built from 11 residues. CDR1 and CDR2 (germline): DFQATT, SNEGSKA (reference sequence). The CDR3 loop reads CSARSGNTIYF. The CDR3 DNA is TGCAGTGCTCGCTCTGGAAACACCATATATTTT.

The chain couples TRBV7-8 to TRBJ1-4; D unclear. Germline CDR1 reads SGHVS; CDR2 reads FQNEAQ. The V gene lost 5 bases and the J gene lost 7 bases, with 17 bases spanning the gap. CDR3 length: 15 residues. The CDR3 nucleotides read TGTGCCAGCAGCCGCCCCGGGGAAGGGAGTGAAAAACTGTTTTTT. Its protein is CASSRPGEGSEKLFF. Using reference TRBV7-8 and TRBJ1-4 for the parts outside the CDR3, the full variable domain is GAGVSQSPRYKVAKRGQDVALRCDPISGHVSLFWYQQALGQGPEFLTYFQNEAQLDKSGLPSDRFFAERPEGSVSTLKIQRTQQEDSAVYLCASSRPGEGSEKLFFGSGTQLSVL.

The J gene is TRBJ2-3, the V gene TRBV11-3, with 12 bases that match TRBD1. The CDR3 consists of 15 residues. Germline V gene lookup returns CDR1 SGHNT and CDR2 YENEEA. The J segment lost 6 bases and the V segment lost 4 bases, leaving 5 bases of the junction unmatched. Here the CDR3 reads CASSSGTGGWDTQYF. In DNA, the CDR3 is TGTGCCAGCAGCTCTGGGACAGGGGGCTGGGATACGCAGTATTTT.

The chain couples TRBV11-1 to TRBJ2-5; weak D call: TRBD1 (6 bases). The CDR3 is 15 residues long. Trimming cost V 1 base and J 1 base, with 10 bases left between them. Germline CDR1 is SGHAT and CDR2 is FQDESV (reference sequence). CDR3 DNA: TGTGCCAGCAGCTTAGGAGGGGGAGCCCAAGAGACCCAGTACTTC. Translated: CASSLGGGAQETQYF.

The chain's CDR3 is CAWRTAEGGVWETQYF. DNA for the CDR3: TGTGCCTGGAGGACGGCTGAGGGGGGGGTATGGGAGACCCAGTACTTC. J is TRBJ2-5 and V is TRBV30, with a possible D match to TRBD2 (7 bases). CDR1 and CDR2 (germline): GTSNPN, SVGIG (reference sequence). The CDR3 covers 16 residues. Deletions cut 3 bases from V and 5 bases from J, with 22 bases between. Full variable domain (rest looked up from reference TRBV30 and TRBJ2-5): SQTIHQWPATLVQPVGSPLSLECTVEGTSNPNLYWYRQAAGRGLQLLFYSVGIGQISSEVPQNLSASRPQDRQFILSSKKLLLSDSGFYLCAWRTAEGGVWETQYFGPGTRLLVL.

This chain joins TRBV14 and TRBJ1-2; a weak D match, TRBD1 (5 bases). V was trimmed by 0 bases and J by 2 bases, leaving 19 bases between them. Germline V gene data show CDR1 as SGHDN and CDR2 as FVKESK. The CDR3 is made up of 18 amino acids. The CDR3 DNA reads as TGTGCCAGCAGCCAAGAAGAAATAGGGGACTGGGCGAACTATGGCTACACCTTC. As protein: CASSQEEIGDWANYGYTF.

The V gene is TRBV28, the J gene TRBJ2-1; 9 positions match TRBD2. V was pared by 3 bases and J by 6 bases, with 9 bases of the junction left unmatched. This CDR3 is 16 amino acids long. The V gene's germline CDR1 is MDHEN and CDR2 SYDVKM. CDR3 residues: CASSLGFGLAFNEQFF. In DNA form, the CDR3 reads TGTGCCAGCAGTTTGGGTTTCGGACTAGCGTTCAATGAGCAGTTCTTC.

In this sample, this clone turned up a few times. The chain carries TRBV10-3 and TRBJ2-7; D perhaps matches TRBD1 (6 bases). The germline V gene has CDR1 ENHRY and CDR2 SYGVKD. The V end was cut by 4 bases, the J end by 2 bases, with 9 bases between. CDR3 length equals 13 residues. The CDR3 protein is CAISGTAPYEQYF. The DNA of the CDR3 is TGTGCCATCAGTGGGACAGCACCCTACGAGCAGTACTTC.

This chain links TRBV5-6 with TRBJ2-3, with 10 bases lining up with TRBD2. With V trimmed by 0 bases and J by 4 bases, 5 bases remained unmatched. This CDR3 contains 16 residues. From germline, CDR1 is SGHDT and CDR2 YYEEEE. The CDR3 loop is CASSLALAGASDTQYF. CDR3 bases: TGTGCCAGCAGCTTGGCGCTAGCGGGAGCGTCAGATACGCAGTATTTT.

J is TRBJ2-5 and V is TRBV6-6, with a possible D match to TRBD2 (5 bases). V lost 1 base to trimming and J lost 2 bases, with 11 bases between them. The CDR3 totals 15 residues. CDR1 and CDR2 (germline): MNHNY, SVGAGI (reference sequence). CDR3 protein: CASSYLSGNQETQYF. DNA of the CDR3: TGTGCCAGCAGTTACTTATCGGGGAATCAAGAGACCCAGTACTTC.

The V gene is TRBV18, the J gene TRBJ2-2; TRBD2 matches at 10 bases. Trimming removed 3 bases from V and 2 bases from J; junction bases left unmatched: 6. The CDR3 runs to 17 residues. CDR1 is KGHSH and CDR2 is LQKENI in the germline V gene. CDR3 nucleotide sequence: TGTGCCAGCTCACCGCTAGCGGGAGATTTCAACACCGGGGAGCTGTTTTTT. Amino acids: CASSPLAGDFNTGELFF.

The chain recombines TRBV5-6 with TRBJ2-1; the match to TRBD2 covers 11 bases. Germline values: CDR1 SGHDT, CDR2 YYEEEE. This CDR3 region has 14 residues. V lost 4 bases to trimming and J lost 8 bases; unmatched junction nucleotides: 5. CDR3 sequence: CASSLAGGGDEQFF. CDR3 sequence (DNA): TGTGCCAGCAGCCTAGCGGGAGGTGGGGATGAGCAGTTCTTC.

The chain's CDR3 is CASSSGQPGDGNTIYF. The DNA for the CDR3 is TGTGCCAGCAGCTCCGGACAGCCGGGGGATGGAAACACCATATATTTT. This chain connects TRBV7-3 to TRBJ1-3, with TRBD1 as a possible D gene (6 bases). Germline CDR1 is SGHTA and CDR2 is FQGTGA. This CDR3 has 16 amino acids. The V end was cut by 4 bases, the J end by 3 bases, with 16 bases between.

The genes are TRBV19 and TRBJ2-2, with D perhaps being TRBD1 or TRBD2 (6 bases each). The CDR3 loop spans 15 amino acids. From germline, CDR1 is LNHDA and CDR2 SQIVND (reference sequence). Trimming removed 3 bases at V and 7 bases at J, with 15 bases between. Written as DNA, the CDR3 is TGTGCCAGTAGTATGGCACAGGGAGGTAGCGGGGAGCTGTTTTTT. It yields the protein CASSMAQGGSGELFF.